The next 18 T cell receptor beta chains were all read from a single sample in a study of blood T cell repertoires in COVID-19. Assay: immunoSEQ multiplex PCR; the TCRdb copy retains only in-frame clones and omits some. The data show about 130,000 clones, roughly three quarters seen once. Material for sequencing was peripheral blood. The receptor set was obtained from an older man with acute or convalescent COVID-19.

The chain uses TRBV10-3 and TRBJ2-5; 8 bases agree with TRBD2. The trim removed 2 bases at V and 0 bases at J, leaving 8 bases unmatched. The CDR3 has 17 residues. The germline gives CDR1 ENHRY, CDR2 SYGVKD. The CDR3 sequence: CAISEGRGDMYQETQYF. The CDR3 DNA reads as TGTGCCATCAGTGAGGGGCGGGGGGACATGTACCAAGAGACCCAGTACTTC.

The CDR3 DNA reads TGTGCCAGCAGCTGGGCAGCGGGGGCAGATACGCAGTATTTT. It specifies CASSWAAGADTQYF. The J gene is TRBJ2-3, the V gene TRBV5-6, with 8 bases lining up with TRBD2. The CDR3 runs 14 residues. J lost 4 bases, V lost 3 bases, and 4 bases had no gene match. Germline CDR1 SGHDT, CDR2 YYEEEE. The full variable domain, completed using reference TRBV5-6 and TRBJ2-3, is DAGVTQSPTHLIKTRGQQVTLRCSPKSGHDTVSWYQQALGQGPQFIFQYYEEEERQRGNFPDRFSGHQFPNYSSELNVNALLLGDSALYLCASSWAAGADTQYFGPGTRLTVL.

The chain has TRBV28 and TRBJ1-4; 7 bases agree with TRBD1. Trimming took 6 bases from V and 1 from J; bases not matched to a gene: 5. Germline V lookup: CDR1 MDHEN, CDR2 SYDVKM. This CDR3 is 15 amino acids long. The CDR3 region has the DNA TGTGCCAGCAGGTCCCACAGGGGAACTAATGAAAAACTGTTTTTT. It specifies CASRSHRGTNEKLFF.

V usage is TRBV24-1 and J usage is TRBJ2-1; TRBD2 is a possible D gene (7 bases). V lost 7 bases, J lost 5 bases, and 20 bases lay in between. The CDR3 spans 16 residues. CDR1 is KGHDR, CDR2 SFDVKD, per germline. The CDR3 region has the DNA TGTGCCACCAGCGGCGGGGGCAATAGGGACAACAATGAGCAGTTCTTC. Translation gives CATSGGGNRDNNEQFF.

The chain employs TRBV6-5 and TRBJ1-6, with D possibly being TRBD1 (6 bases). The germline V and J ends were trimmed by 6 bases and 15 bases, with 21 bases remaining between them. CDR1 and CDR2 (germline): MNHEY, SVGAGI. The CDR3 runs 14 residues. CDR3 sequence (DNA): TGTGCCAGCAGAAGAACTACAGGGCAGGAGATCCTCCACTTT. Translated, it gives CASRRTTGQEILHF.

The chain has TRBV3-1 (or the pseudogene TRBV3-2) and TRBJ1-5, with 10 bases identical to TRBD1. Germline CDR1 is LGHDT and CDR2 is YNNKEL (reference sequence). The CDR3 spans 17 residues. V gave up 1 base and J gave up 4 bases; unmatched junction bases: 7. DNA of the CDR3: TGTGCCAGCAGCCAAGCGGGACAGGGGATACGGAATCAGCCCCAGCATTTT. As protein: CASSQAGQGIRNQPQHF.

The chain carries TRBV19 and TRBJ2-5; D is unclear. The V gene lost 5 bases and the J gene lost 4 bases, with 20 bases spanning the gap. The CDR3 is 16 amino acids. Germline CDR1 and CDR2: LNHDA and SQIVND (reference sequence). The CDR3 DNA reads TGTGCCAGTAGTGCCAACTTTAATGCTGTTCTAGAGACCCAGTACTTC. This translates into CASSANFNAVLETQYF.

This chain links TRBV3-1 (or the pseudogene TRBV3-2) with TRBJ2-2; TRBD1 might be the D (6 bases). The germline V gene has CDR1 LGHDT and CDR2 YNNKEL (reference sequence). This CDR3 is built from 15 residues. V was cut by 6 bases and J by 3 bases, with 14 bases left in between. In nucleotides, the CDR3 is TGTGCCAGCAGAAATGACAGGATCCACACCGGGGAGCTGTTTTTT. It yields the protein CASRNDRIHTGELFF.

This clone is a singleton in its sample. The chain is built from TRBV27 and TRBJ1-5; tentative D call: TRBD1 (6 bases). V lost 8 bases, J lost 7 bases, and 15 bases lay in between. The CDR3 consists of 13 residues. Germline-derived CDR1 and CDR2 are MNHEY and SMNVEV (reference sequence). CDR3 in amino acids: CASSQGGPQPQHF. DNA for the CDR3: TGTGCCAGCTCGCAAGGGGGACCCCAGCCCCAGCATTTT.

The chain employs TRBV2 and TRBJ2-7; 8 bases line up with TRBD1. This CDR3 has 14 residues. V lost 9 bases and J lost 6; bases outside the gene matches: 13. Germline V gene data show CDR1 as SNHLY and CDR2 as FYNNEI. The CDR3: CASAVDRVSGEQYF. In nucleotides, the CDR3 is TGTGCCAGTGCCGTGGACAGGGTGAGTGGCGAGCAGTACTTC.

This sequence joins TRBV7-9 and TRBJ2-7; perhaps TRBD1 as D (6 bases). Germline CDR1 reads SEHNR; CDR2 reads FQNEAQ (reference sequence). V lost 5 bases, J lost 0 bases, and 14 bases lay in between. The CDR3 has 15 residues. The CDR3 DNA sequence: TGTGCCAGCAGCACCGGACAGCCCTTCTCCTACGAGCAGTACTTC. Amino acids: CASSTGQPFSYEQYF.

The chain carries TRBV28 and TRBJ2-6; D gene ambiguous. CDR1 MDHEN and CDR2 SYDVKM come from the germline V gene. Trimming stripped 5 bases from V and 0 bases from J, with 11 bases between. This CDR3 is 16 amino acids long. The CDR3 DNA follows: TGTGCCAGCAGTCAATTTAGAAGCTCTGGGGCCAACGTCCTGACTTTC. Its protein is CASSQFRSSGANVLTF.

This clone was counted between two and nine times. The chain couples TRBV11-1 to TRBJ1-1; 7 nucleotides agree with TRBD1. Germline CDR1 is SGHAT and CDR2 is FQDESV (reference sequence). The V gene end was trimmed by 4 bases and the J gene end by 11 bases; junction bases not matched to a gene: 16. CDR3 size: 15 residues. For the CDR3, the DNA is TGTGCCAGCAGCTCCGATGATTCGACAGGGACTTCTGCTTTCTTT. This encodes CASSSDDSTGTSAFF.

V and J are TRBV3-1 (or the pseudogene TRBV3-2) and TRBJ2-4; 9 nucleotides match TRBD1. The J segment lost 3 bases and the V segment lost 1 base, leaving 4 bases of the junction unmatched. In germline, CDR1 is LGHDT, CDR2 YNNKEL (reference sequence). There are 16 residues in the CDR3. The CDR3 DNA follows: TGTGCCAGCAGCCAAGCGGGGACAGGGATCAAAAACATTCAGTACTTC. It encodes CASSQAGTGIKNIQYF.

The chain couples TRBV7-9 to TRBJ2-5; D perhaps matches TRBD1 (7 bases). The CDR3 is 16 amino acids. Germline V lookup: CDR1 SEHNR, CDR2 FQNEAQ (reference sequence). V dropped 1 base and J dropped 3 bases, with 15 bases sitting between them. This chain's CDR3 is CASSLGQGGPEETQYF. The CDR3 nucleotides read TGTGCCAGCAGCTTAGGACAGGGAGGACCGGAAGAGACCCAGTACTTC.

Only one count was recorded for this clone. The chain combines TRBV5-1 with TRBJ2-7, with TRBD1 matching over 9 bases. Germline V lookup: CDR1 SGHRS, CDR2 YFSETQ. The CDR3 is made up of 16 amino acids. V lost 4 bases, J lost 5 bases, and 13 bases stayed unmatched. The CDR3 is CASSTTGTGNFDEQYF. The CDR3 nucleotides read TGCGCCAGCAGCACGACCGGGACAGGGAATTTTGACGAGCAGTACTTC.

The genes are TRBV27 and TRBJ2-7, with TRBD1 identical over 10 bases. Germline trimming cut 6 bases from V and 3 bases from J; bases unmatched to any gene: 8. In germline, CDR1 is MNHEY, CDR2 SMNVEV (reference sequence). The CDR3 length is 15 residues. The DNA for the CDR3 is TGTGCCAGCAGGCTTGGGACAGGGGCTAACTACGAGCAGTACTTC. Protein product: CASRLGTGANYEQYF.

The chain employs TRBV3-1 (or the pseudogene TRBV3-2) and TRBJ1-3, with D possibly being TRBD1 (5 bases). V was pared by 6 bases and J by 8 bases, with 17 bases between. The CDR3 covers 14 residues. Germline CDR1 LGHDT, CDR2 YNNKEL (reference sequence). The CDR3 sequence is CASSPSGRGHTIYF. DNA for the CDR3: TGTGCCAGCAGTCCCTCGGGGAGGGGCCACACCATATATTTT.